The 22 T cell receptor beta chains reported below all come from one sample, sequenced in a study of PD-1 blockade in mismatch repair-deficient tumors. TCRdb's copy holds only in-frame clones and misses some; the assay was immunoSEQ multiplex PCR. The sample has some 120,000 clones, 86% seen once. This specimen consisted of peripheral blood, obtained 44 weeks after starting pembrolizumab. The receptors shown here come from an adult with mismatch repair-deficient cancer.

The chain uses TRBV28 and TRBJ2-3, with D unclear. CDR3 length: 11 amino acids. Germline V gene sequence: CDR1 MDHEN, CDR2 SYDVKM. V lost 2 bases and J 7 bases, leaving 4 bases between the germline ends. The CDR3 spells CASSLGHTQYF. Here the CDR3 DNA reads TGTGCCAGCAGTTTAGGGCATACGCAGTATTTT.

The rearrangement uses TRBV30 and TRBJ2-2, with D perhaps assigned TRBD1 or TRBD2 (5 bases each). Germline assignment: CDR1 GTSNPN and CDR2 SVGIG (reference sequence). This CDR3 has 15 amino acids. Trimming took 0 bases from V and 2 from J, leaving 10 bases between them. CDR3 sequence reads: CAWSVVGTNTGELFF. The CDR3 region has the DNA TGTGCCTGGAGTGTAGTGGGGACCAACACCGGGGAGCTGTTTTTT.

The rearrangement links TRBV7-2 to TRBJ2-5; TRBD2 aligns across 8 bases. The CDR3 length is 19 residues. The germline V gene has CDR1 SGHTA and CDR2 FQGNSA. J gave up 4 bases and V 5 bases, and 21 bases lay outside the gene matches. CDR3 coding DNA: TGTGCCAGCAGCACGAACGCCGGGACTAGTCTTCGGCTGGGAGAGACCCAGTACTTC. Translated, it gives CASSTNAGTSLRLGETQYF.

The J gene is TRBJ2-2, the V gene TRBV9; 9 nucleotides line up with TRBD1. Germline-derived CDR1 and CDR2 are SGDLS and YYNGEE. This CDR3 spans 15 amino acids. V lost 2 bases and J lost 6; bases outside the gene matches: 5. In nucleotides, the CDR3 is TGTGCCAGCAGCGTGGGACAGGGAGGGGCCGGGGAGCTGTTTTTT. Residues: CASSVGQGGAGELFF. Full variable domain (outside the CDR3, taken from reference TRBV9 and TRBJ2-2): DSGVTQTPKHLITATGQRVTLRCSPRSGDLSVYWYQQSLDQGLQFLIQYYNGEERAKGNILERFSAQQFPDLHSELNLSSLELGDSALYFCASSVGQGGAGELFFGEGSRLTVL.

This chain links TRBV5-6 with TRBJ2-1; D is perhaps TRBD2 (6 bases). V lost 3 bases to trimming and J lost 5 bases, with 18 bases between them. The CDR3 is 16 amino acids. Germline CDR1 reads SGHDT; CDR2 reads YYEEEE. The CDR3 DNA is TGTGCCAGCAGCTCGGTTAGGCGGGATCTGCACAATGAGCAGTTCTTC. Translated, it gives CASSSVRRDLHNEQFF.

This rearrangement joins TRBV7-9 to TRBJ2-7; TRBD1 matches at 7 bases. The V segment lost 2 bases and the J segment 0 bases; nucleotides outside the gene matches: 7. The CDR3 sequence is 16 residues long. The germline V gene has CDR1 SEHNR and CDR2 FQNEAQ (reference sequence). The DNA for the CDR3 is TGTGCCAGCAGCTTAAGGATGGCAGGGGGCTCCTACGAGCAGTACTTC. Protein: CASSLRMAGGSYEQYF.

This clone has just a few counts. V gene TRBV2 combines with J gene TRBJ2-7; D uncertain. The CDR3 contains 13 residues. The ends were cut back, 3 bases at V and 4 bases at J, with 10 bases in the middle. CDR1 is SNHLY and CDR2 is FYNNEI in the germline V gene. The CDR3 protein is CASSDRLRYEQYF. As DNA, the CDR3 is TGTGCCAGCAGTGACAGGCTTAGGTACGAGCAGTACTTC. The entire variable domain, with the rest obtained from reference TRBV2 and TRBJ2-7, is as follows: EPEVTQTPSHQVTQMGQEVILRCVPISNHLYFYWYRQILGQKVEFLVSFYNNEISEKSEIFDDQFSVERPDGSNFTLKIRSTKLEDSAMYFCASSDRLRYEQYFGPGTRLTVT.

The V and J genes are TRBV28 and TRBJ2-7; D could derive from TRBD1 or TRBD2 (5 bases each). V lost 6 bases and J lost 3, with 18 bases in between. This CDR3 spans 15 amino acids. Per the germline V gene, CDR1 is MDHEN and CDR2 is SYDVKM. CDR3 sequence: CASSPGTLGVYEQYF. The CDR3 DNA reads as TGTGCCAGCAGCCCAGGGACCCTAGGGGTCTACGAGCAGTACTTC.

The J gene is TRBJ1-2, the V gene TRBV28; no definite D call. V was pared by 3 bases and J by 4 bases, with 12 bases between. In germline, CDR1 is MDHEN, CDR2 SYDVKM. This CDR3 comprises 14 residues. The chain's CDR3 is CASSFAPTGYGYTF. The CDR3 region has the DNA TGTGCCAGCAGTTTTGCTCCGACGGGCTATGGCTACACCTTC.

The CDR3 reads CASSFNSYEQYF. The CDR3 nucleotides read TGTGCCAGCAGCTTTAACTCCTACGAGCAGTACTTC. The rearrangement uses TRBV7-9 and TRBJ2-7; D unclear. Germline CDR1 reads SEHNR; CDR2 reads FQNEAQ (reference sequence). Between the trimmed V and J ends, which lost 3 bases and 0 bases, there was a span of 3 bases. CDR3 size: 12 residues.

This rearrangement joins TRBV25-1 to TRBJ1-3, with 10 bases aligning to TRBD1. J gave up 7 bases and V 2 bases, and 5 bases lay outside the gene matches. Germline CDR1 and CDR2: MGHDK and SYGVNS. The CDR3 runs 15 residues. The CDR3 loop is CASSERDRGANTIYF. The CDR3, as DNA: TGTGCCAGCAGTGAAAGGGACAGGGGTGCGAACACCATATATTTT. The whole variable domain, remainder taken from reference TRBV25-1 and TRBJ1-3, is EADIYQTPRYLVIGTGKKITLECSQTMGHDKMYWYQQDPGMELHLIHYSYGVNSTEKGDLSSESTVSRIRTEHFPLTLESARPSHTSQYLCASSERDRGANTIYFGEGSWLTVV.

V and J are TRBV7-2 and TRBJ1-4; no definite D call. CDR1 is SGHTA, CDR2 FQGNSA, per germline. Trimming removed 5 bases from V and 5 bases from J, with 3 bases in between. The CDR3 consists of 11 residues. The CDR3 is CASSDNEKLFF. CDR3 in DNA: TGTGCCAGCAGCGACAATGAAAAACTGTTTTTT.

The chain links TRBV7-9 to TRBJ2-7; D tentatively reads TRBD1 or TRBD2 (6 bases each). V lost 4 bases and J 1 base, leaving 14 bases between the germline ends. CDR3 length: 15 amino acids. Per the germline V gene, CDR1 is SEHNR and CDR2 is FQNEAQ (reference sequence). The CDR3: CASSSPGGASYEQYF. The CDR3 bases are TGTGCCAGCAGCTCCCCCGGGGGCGCTTCCTACGAGCAGTACTTC.

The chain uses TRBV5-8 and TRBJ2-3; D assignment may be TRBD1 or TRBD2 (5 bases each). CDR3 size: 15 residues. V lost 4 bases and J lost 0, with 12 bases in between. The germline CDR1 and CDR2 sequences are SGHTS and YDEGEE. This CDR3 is CASSEGTASTDTQYF. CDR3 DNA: TGTGCCAGCAGCGAAGGGACCGCTAGCACAGATACGCAGTATTTT.

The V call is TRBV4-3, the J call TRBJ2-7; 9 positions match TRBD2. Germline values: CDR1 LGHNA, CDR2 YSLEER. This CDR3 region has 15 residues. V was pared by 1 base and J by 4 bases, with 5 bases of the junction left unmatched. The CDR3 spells CASSQVSSGKYEQYF. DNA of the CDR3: TGCGCCAGCAGCCAAGTCTCTAGCGGGAAGTACGAGCAGTACTTC.

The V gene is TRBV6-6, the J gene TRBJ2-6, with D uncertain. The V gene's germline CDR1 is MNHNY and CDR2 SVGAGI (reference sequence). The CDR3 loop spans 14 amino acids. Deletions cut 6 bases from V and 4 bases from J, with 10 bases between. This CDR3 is CASRAWLGANVLTF. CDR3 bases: TGTGCCAGCAGAGCTTGGCTCGGGGCCAACGTCCTGACTTTC.

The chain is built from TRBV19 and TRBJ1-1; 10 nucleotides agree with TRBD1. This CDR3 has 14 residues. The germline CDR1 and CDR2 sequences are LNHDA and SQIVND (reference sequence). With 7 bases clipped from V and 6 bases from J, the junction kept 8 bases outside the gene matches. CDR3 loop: CASIGTGAGPEAFF. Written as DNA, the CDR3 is TGTGCCAGTATAGGGACAGGGGCCGGGCCTGAAGCTTTCTTT.

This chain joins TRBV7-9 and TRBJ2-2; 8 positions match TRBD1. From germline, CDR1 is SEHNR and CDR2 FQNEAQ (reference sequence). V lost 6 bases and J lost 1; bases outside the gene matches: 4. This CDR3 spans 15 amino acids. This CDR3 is CASSYGQGNTGELFF. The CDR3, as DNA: TGTGCCAGCAGTTATGGACAGGGGAACACCGGGGAGCTGTTTTTT.

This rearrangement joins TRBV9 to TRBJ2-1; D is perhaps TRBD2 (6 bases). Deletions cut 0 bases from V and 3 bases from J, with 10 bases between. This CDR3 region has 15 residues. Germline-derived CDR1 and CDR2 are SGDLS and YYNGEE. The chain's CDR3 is CASSVAGAGYNEQFF. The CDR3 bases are TGTGCCAGCAGCGTAGCGGGAGCGGGCTACAATGAGCAGTTCTTC.

Here the CDR3 reads CASRPSSGTSPTDTQYF. The DNA of the CDR3 is TGTGCCAGCAGGCCCTCCTCCGGGACTAGCCCCACAGATACGCAGTATTTT. This chain joins TRBV28 and TRBJ2-3, with 9 nucleotides matching TRBD2. The germline gives CDR1 MDHEN, CDR2 SYDVKM. Losses at the gene ends were 6 bases for V and 2 bases for J; bases not matched to a gene: 12. This CDR3 comprises 17 residues. Combining the CDR3 with reference TRBV28 and TRBJ2-3 gives the whole variable domain DVKVTQSSRYLVKRTGEKVFLECVQDMDHENMFWYRQDPGLGLRLIYFSYDVKMKEKGDIPEGYSVSREKKERFSLILESASTNQTSMYLCASRPSSGTSPTDTQYFGPGTRLTVL.

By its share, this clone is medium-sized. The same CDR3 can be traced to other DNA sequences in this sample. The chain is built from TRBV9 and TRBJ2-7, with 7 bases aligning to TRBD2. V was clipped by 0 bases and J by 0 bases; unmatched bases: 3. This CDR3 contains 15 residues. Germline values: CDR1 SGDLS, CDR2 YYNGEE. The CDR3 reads CASSVGSGASYEQYF. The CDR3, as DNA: TGTGCCAGCAGCGTAGGGAGCGGGGCCTCCTACGAGCAGTACTTC.

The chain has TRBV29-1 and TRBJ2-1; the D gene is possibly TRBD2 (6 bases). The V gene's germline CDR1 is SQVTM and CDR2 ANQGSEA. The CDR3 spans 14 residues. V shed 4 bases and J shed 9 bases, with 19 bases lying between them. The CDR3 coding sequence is TGCAGCGTTGCGTCCACCGGGAGAGTAGGTGAGCAGTTCTTC. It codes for CSVASTGRVGEQFF.